This T cell receptor beta chain comes out of a study of human T cells and chemical hapten exposure. Study findings and constraints: Counts of TCRs above 1 in 1000 frequency stayed unchanged with DPC sensitization.

Separate cDNA molecules received unique molecular identifiers, which the library attached to them. Per the original data handling: Between about 23,224 and 700,000 TCRs appeared in each sample, and the median stood at 95,638. TCRdb re-called the RACE reads with MiXCR, one entry per CDR3 protein. V and J calls and clone size were set by TCRdb, not the authors. The table has 60,000 to 90,000 distinct CDR3 sequences, around 9.3% seen once. This clonotype showed up just a few times. Its matching antigen is unknown. Time point defined: healthy volunteer bleed at 6 weeks. RNA extraction used unfractionated whole blood as the source of total RNA. The sequence was obtained from a female donor in good health. Some clones in this sample may be carry-over from other donors' samples. The sample taken for sequencing was whole blood.

CDR3 DNA sequence: TGCAGCGTTGATTTTAGCGGGGGGGCCCTCGAGCAGTTCTTC. It is translated as CSVDFSGGALEQFF. The chain employs TRBV29-1 and TRBJ2-1; 11 bases are a match to TRBD2. Germline CDR1 is SQVTM and CDR2 is ANQGSEA. The CDR3 is 14 amino acids. V was clipped by 3 bases and J by 10 bases; unmatched bases: 8.